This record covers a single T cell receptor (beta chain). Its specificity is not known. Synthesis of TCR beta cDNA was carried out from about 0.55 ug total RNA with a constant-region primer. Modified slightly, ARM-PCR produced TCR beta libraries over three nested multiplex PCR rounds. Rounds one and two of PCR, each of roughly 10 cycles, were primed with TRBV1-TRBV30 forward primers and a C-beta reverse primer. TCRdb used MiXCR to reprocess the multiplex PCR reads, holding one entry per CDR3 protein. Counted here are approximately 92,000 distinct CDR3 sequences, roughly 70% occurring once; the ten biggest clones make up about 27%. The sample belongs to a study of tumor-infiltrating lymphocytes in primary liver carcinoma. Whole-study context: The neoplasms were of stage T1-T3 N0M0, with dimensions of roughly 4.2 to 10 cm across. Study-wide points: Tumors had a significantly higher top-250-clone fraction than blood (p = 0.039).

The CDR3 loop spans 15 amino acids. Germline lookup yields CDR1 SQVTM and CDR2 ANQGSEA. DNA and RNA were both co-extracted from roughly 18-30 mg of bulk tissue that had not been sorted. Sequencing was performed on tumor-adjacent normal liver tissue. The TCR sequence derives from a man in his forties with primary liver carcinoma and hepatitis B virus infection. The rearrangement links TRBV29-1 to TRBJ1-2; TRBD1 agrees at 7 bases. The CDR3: CSVTAGTDLNYGYTF. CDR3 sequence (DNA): TGCAGTGTTACTGCCGGGACAGACCTTAACTATGGCTACACCTTC. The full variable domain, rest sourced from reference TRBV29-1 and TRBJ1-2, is SAVISQKPSRDICQRGTSLTIQCQVDSQVTMMFWYRQQPGQSLTLIATANQGSEATYESGFVIDKFPISRPNLTFSTLTVSNMSPEDSSIYLCSVTAGTDLNYGYTFGSGTRLTVV.